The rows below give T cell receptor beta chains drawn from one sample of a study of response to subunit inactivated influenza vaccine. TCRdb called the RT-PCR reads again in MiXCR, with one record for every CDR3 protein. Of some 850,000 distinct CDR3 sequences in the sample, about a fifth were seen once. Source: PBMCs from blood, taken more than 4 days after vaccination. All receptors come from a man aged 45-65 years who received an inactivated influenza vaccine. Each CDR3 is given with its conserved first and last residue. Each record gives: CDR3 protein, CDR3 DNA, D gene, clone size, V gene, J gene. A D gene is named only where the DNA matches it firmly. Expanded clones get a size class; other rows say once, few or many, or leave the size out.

CDR3: CASSFPAGVDTQYF; DNA: TGTGCCAGCAGTTTTCCAGCGGGAGTGGATACGCAGTATTTT; D: TRBD2; size: -; V: TRBV12-3/TRBV12-4; J: TRBJ2-3
CDR3: CSVERGSGQYF; DNA: TGCAGCGTTGAGAGGGGCTCGGGCCAGTACTTC; D: -; size: -; V: TRBV29-1; J: TRBJ2-5
CDR3: CASSRTRPGTGTYEQYF; DNA: TGCGCCAGCAGCCGTACCCGTCCTGGGACAGGAACATACGAGCAGTACTTC; D: TRBD1; size: few; V: TRBV5-1; J: TRBJ2-7
CDR3: CSVGGRGGAEAFF; DNA: TGCAGCGTCGGGGGCCGTGGGGGAGCTGAAGCTTTCTTT; D: -; size: -; V: TRBV29-1; J: TRBJ1-1
CDR3: CATGTSGEDTQYF; DNA: TGTGCCACCGGGACTAGCGGGGAAGATACGCAGTATTTT; D: TRBD2; size: few; V: TRBV24-1; J: TRBJ2-3
CDR3: CASSKTSSYNEQFF; DNA: TGTGCCAGCAGTAAGACCAGCTCCTACAATGAGCAGTTCTTC; D: -; size: few; V: TRBV12-3/TRBV12-4; J: TRBJ2-1
CDR3: CASSHKYNEQFF; DNA: TGTGCCAGCTCACATAAGTACAATGAGCAGTTCTTC; D: -; size: -; V: TRBV18; J: TRBJ2-1
CDR3: CSARQGVLKNSPLHF; DNA: TGCAGTGCAAGACAGGGAGTGTTGAAGAATTCACCCCTCCACTTT; D: TRBD1; size: -; V: TRBV20-1; J: TRBJ1-6
CDR3: CAWSGDRNTEAFF; DNA: TGTGCCTGGAGTGGGGACCGCAACACTGAAGCTTTCTTT; D: -; size: -; V: TRBV30; J: TRBJ1-1
CDR3: CSAPQGAGETQYF; DNA: TGCAGTGCTCCACAGGGGGCGGGAGAGACCCAGTACTTC; D: TRBD1; size: -; V: TRBV20-1; J: TRBJ2-5
CDR3: CSAMGQPGQPQHF; DNA: TGCAGTGCTATGGGACAACCCGGTCAGCCCCAGCATTTT; D: -; size: few; V: TRBV20-1; J: TRBJ1-5
CDR3: CASSTGSGNTIYF; DNA: TGCGCCAGCAGCACCGGCTCTGGAAACACCATATATTTT; D: -; size: few; V: TRBV4-3; J: TRBJ1-3
CDR3: CASSFLGTDYEQYF; DNA: TGTGCCAGCAGCTTTTTAGGGACAGACTACGAGCAGTACTTC; D: TRBD1; size: medium-sized; V: TRBV5-6; J: TRBJ2-7
CDR3: CASERDRAKTGELFF; DNA: TGTGCCAGCGAGAGAGACAGGGCGAAGACCGGGGAGCTGTTTTTT; D: TRBD1; size: few; V: TRBV11-1; J: TRBJ2-2
CDR3: CSLTSGGKETQYF; DNA: TGCAGTCTCACTAGCGGGGGCAAAGAGACCCAGTACTTC; D: TRBD2; size: few; V: TRBV20-1; J: TRBJ2-5
CDR3: CATSDLADTQYF; DNA: TGTGCCACCAGTGACCTAGCAGATACGCAGTATTTT; D: -; size: few; V: TRBV24-1; J: TRBJ2-3
CDR3: CASGQRASETQYF; DNA: TGTGCCAGTGGACAAAGAGCATCGGAGACCCAGTACTTC; D: -; size: -; V: TRBV10-3; J: TRBJ2-5
CDR3: CSARPRTSGRGEQYF; DNA: TGCAGTGCTAGACCTCGGACTAGCGGGAGGGGTGAGCAGTACTTC; D: TRBD2; size: -; V: TRBV20-1; J: TRBJ2-7
CDR3: CASSEWVSGLWNEQFF; DNA: TGTGCCAGCAGTGAATGGGTTAGCGGACTATGGAATGAGCAGTTCTTC; D: -; size: many; V: TRBV25-1; J: TRBJ2-1
CDR3: CASISGTSGYNEQFF; DNA: TGTGCCAGCATCTCCGGGACCTCGGGTTACAATGAGCAGTTCTTC; D: -; size: few; V: TRBV27; J: TRBJ2-1
CDR3: CATSDPAAYNSPLHF; DNA: TGTGCCACCAGCGACCCAGCCGCCTATAATTCACCCCTCCACTTT; D: -; size: few; V: TRBV15; J: TRBJ1-6
CDR3: CASSPTQGIYTF; DNA: TGTGCCAGCAGTCCCACTCAGGGAATCTACACCTTC; D: -; size: -; V: TRBV27; J: TRBJ1-2
CDR3: CATSRDGGAINEQFF; DNA: TGTGCCACCAGCAGAGACGGGGGCGCGATAAATGAGCAGTTCTTC; D: -; size: few; V: TRBV15; J: TRBJ2-1